These T cell receptor beta chains were read from a single sample in a study of blood T cell repertoires in COVID-19. Sequencing was performed with immunoSEQ multiplex PCR; in TCRdb, only in-frame clones are kept and a portion is missing. The top ten hold 25% to 30% of the sample, which has 100,000 to 150,000 clones, around 86% seen once. Sequencing was done on a sample of peripheral blood. Source of these receptors: a woman aged 80 or older with acute or convalescent COVID-19. Each CDR3 is given with its conserved first and last residue. The D gene is left open where the match is weak. Expanded clones get a size class; other rows say once, few or many, or leave the size out.

v_gene	d_gene	abundance	j_gene	CDR3nt	CDR3aa
TRBV4-1	.	.	TRBJ1-2	TGCGCCAGCAGTCCGGGCAGCCGGGGCTATGGCTACACCTTC	CASSPGSRGYGYTF
TRBV4-2	.	.	TRBJ1-5	TGTGCCAGCAGCCAAGGGGTGCGGGAGAGCAATCAGCCCCAGCATTTT	CASSQGVRESNQPQHF
TRBV19	TRBD2	.	TRBJ2-1	TGTGCCAGTAGTGGGATCGAGCGGGGGGCCGTCGAGCAGTTCTTC	CASSGIERGAVEQFF
TRBV19	TRBD1	few	TRBJ1-2	TGTGCCAGTACCCGCCCGGGACAGGGGGATGGCTACACCTTC	CASTRPGQGDGYTF
TRBV11-2	.	few	TRBJ1-1	TGTGCCAGCAGCCGAGGACAGTTGAACACTGAAGCTTTCTTT	CASSRGQLNTEAFF
TRBV4-1	.	.	TRBJ1-2	TGCGCCAGCAGGGGGGCGGACAGTTTGAGTGGCTACACCTTC	CASRGADSLSGYTF
TRBV28	TRBD1	once	TRBJ2-4	TGTGCCAGCAGTTCACGGGACAGGGTCTTTTGG	CASSSRDRVFW
TRBV28	TRBD1	.	TRBJ2-2	TGTGCCAGCAGTCCCCACGGACAGGGTGACACCGGGGAGCTGTTTTTT	CASSPHGQGDTGELFF
TRBV5-6	TRBD1	.	TRBJ1-2	TGTGCCAGCAGCCCGGACAGGGGCAACGGCTACACCTTC	CASSPDRGNGYTF
TRBV3-1/TRBV3-2	.	once	TRBJ1-1	TGTGCCAGCAGATCAGACGGGAATGAAGCTTTCTTT	CASRSDGNEAFF
TRBV29-1	TRBD1	.	TRBJ1-2	TGCAGCGTTTTTAGACAGGGGGCTTATGGCTACACCTTC	CSVFRQGAYGYTF
TRBV15	.	.	TRBJ2-3	TGTGCCACCAGCGAGATAGCGGTGGGGTCTCGGGATACGCAGTATTTT	CATSEIAVGSRDTQYF
TRBV19	TRBD1	.	TRBJ2-3	TGTGCCAGTAGTCTCGACAGGGGCACAGATACGCAGTATTTT	CASSLDRGTDTQYF
TRBV6-5	TRBD1	.	TRBJ1-1	TGTGCCAGCAGAAAAGAAAGAGCAGGGGGCCCTGAAGCTTTCTTT	CASRKERAGGPEAFF
TRBV12-3/TRBV12-4	.	.	TRBJ2-3	TGTGCCAGCATTACAGGTGCAGATACGCAGTATTTT	CASITGADTQYF
TRBV4-3	TRBD1	.	TRBJ2-7	TGCGCCAGCAGCCAAGAAGACAGGGCCTCCTACGAGCAGTACTTC	CASSQEDRASYEQYF
TRBV2	TRBD1	.	TRBJ2-1	TGTGCCAGCAGTGAAGCCCCCTCCTCAGGGGGCTCCTACAATGAGCAGTTCTTC	CASSEAPSSGGSYNEQFF
TRBV27	.	.	TRBJ1-6	TGTGCCAGCAGTAGGGGGGGTTGGCCGGATTCCCCCCTCCACTTT	CASSRGGWPDSPLHF
TRBV20-1	.	.	TRBJ1-2	TGCCAGTCCACAGGGCAAGGCTACACCTTC	CQSTGQGYTF
TRBV2	TRBD1	.	TRBJ1-5	TGTGCCAGCAGCCGGACAGGTATGGTGAATCAGCCCCAGCATTTT	CASSRTGMVNQPQHF
TRBV29-1	.	.	TRBJ1-5	TGCAGCGTTGAGCTGACAGGCTTTTTACGTAGCAATCAGCCCCAGCATTTT	CSVELTGFLRSNQPQHF
TRBV15	.	.	TRBJ1-2	TGTGCCACCAGCGAAAGTCTGGGGGGGGGCTACACCTTC	CATSESLGGGYTF
TRBV19	TRBD1	.	TRBJ1-2	TGTGCCAGTAGTATTGCGGGGACAGGAGGTTACACCTTC	CASSIAGTGGYTF
TRBV5-1	.	.	TRBJ1-2	TGCGCCAGCAGCCCCGGGGCGGGGGAGAACTATGGCTACACCTTC	CASSPGAGENYGYTF
TRBV4-2	TRBD2	.	TRBJ2-5	TGTGCCAGCAGCCAAGCCACCGGGACTAGCGGGGCCAGAGAGACCCAGTACTTC	CASSQATGTSGARETQYF
TRBV12-3/TRBV12-4	.	once	TRBJ2-7	TGTGCCAGCAGTTTAACCGGGGGTTACGAGCAGTACTTC	CASSLTGGYEQYF
TRBV5-1	.	once	TRBJ2-3	TGCGCCAGCAGCCTTCAGGGAGATACGCAGTATTTT	CASSLQGDTQYF
TRBV19	.	.	TRBJ1-1	TGTGCCAGTAGTCCCGACAGGTCGACTGAAGCTTTCTTT	CASSPDRSTEAFF
TRBV2	.	few	TRBJ1-4	TGTGCCAATAAGGATGGGGGCGGCGGTGAAAAACTGTTTTTT	CANKDGGGGEKLFF
TRBV18	.	.	TRBJ1-1	TGTGCCAGCTCACCAGGGTCGGGATACACTGAAGCTTTCTTT	CASSPGSGYTEAFF
TRBV2	.	.	TRBJ1-2	TGTGCCAGCAGTGCGGCCGGAGTCTATGGCTACACCTTC	CASSAAGVYGYTF
TRBV11-2	TRBD1	once	TRBJ1-2	TGTGCCAGCAAGGCTATAGGGGGCTACGGCTACACCTTC	CASKAIGGYGYTF